This is a list of T cell receptor beta chains from one sample in a study of a mutant IDH1 vaccine in newly diagnosed glioma. Which antigens these TCRs recognize remains unknown. Libraries were prepared by immunoSEQ multiplex PCR; TCRdb keeps only in-frame clonotypes and omits some of them. The repertoire includes 110,000 or so clones, roughly 90% of them detected once, and around 0.6% sits in the top ten. Material: PBMCs, obtained from a glioma patient whose treatment included an IDH1 peptide vaccine. These TCRs come from a woman between 45 and 65 years old with glioma. CDR3s include the opening cysteine and the closing phenylalanine or tryptophan. The D gene is left open where the match is weak. A row's size may be missing; if present it is once, few, many or a size class.

.	TRBV5-1	once	TRBJ2-4	13	CASSHEAGNIQYF	TGCGCCAGCAGCCACGAGGCAGGCAACATTCAGTACTTC
TRBD1	TRBV18	.	TRBJ1-3	15	CASSRDRGPGNTIYF	TGTGCCAGCTCACGGGACAGGGGGCCGGGAAACACCATATATTTT
TRBD1	TRBV15	.	TRBJ2-7	17	CATSRGWYTGGSYEQYF	TGTGCCACCAGCAGAGGTTGGTACACAGGGGGCTCCTACGAGCAGTACTTC
TRBD1	TRBV19	.	TRBJ1-5	13	CASSWTGDQPQHF	TGTGCCAGTAGTTGGACAGGGGATCAGCCCCAGCATTTT
TRBD1	TRBV5-1	once	TRBJ2-3	15	CASSKTGSGTDTQYF	TGCGCCAGCAGCAAGACAGGGTCTGGCACAGATACGCAGTATTTT
TRBD1	TRBV6-1	.	TRBJ2-3	15	CASSIGQGLTDTQYF	TGTGCCAGCAGTATTGGACAGGGTCTTACAGATACGCAGTATTTT
.	TRBV6-1	.	TRBJ1-4	15	CASSVRGGGNEKLFF	TGTGCCAGCAGTGTCAGGGGAGGGGGAAATGAAAAACTGTTTTTT
.	TRBV7-7	.	TRBJ2-2	14	CASSQQDVAGELFF	TGTGCTAGCAGCCAACAGGACGTCGCCGGGGAGCTGTTTTTT
.	TRBV28	.	TRBJ1-5	14	CASSFGQGNQPQHF	TGTGCCAGCAGTTTCGGGCAGGGGAATCAGCCCCAGCATTTT
TRBD1	TRBV11-2	.	TRBJ2-7	15	CASSYAGTGDYEQYF	TGTGCCAGCAGCTACGCCGGGACAGGGGACTACGAGCAGTACTTC
.	TRBV6-1	once	TRBJ2-3	13	CASGQELTDTQYF	TGTGCCAGCGGGCAGGAGTTGACAGATACGCAGTATTTT
TRBD1	TRBV7-6	.	TRBJ1-4	14	CASSLRDSNEKLFF	TGTGCCAGCAGCTTGAGGGACAGTAATGAAAAACTGTTTTTT
.	TRBV5-1	.	TRBJ2-6	15	CASSSDGAGANVLTF	TGCGCCAGCAGCTCAGATGGGGCAGGGGCCAACGTCCTGACTTTC
.	TRBV4-1	few	TRBJ1-5	17	CASSQVDSLPNNQPQHF	TGCGCCAGCAGCCAAGTGGACAGCCTTCCCAACAATCAGCCCCAGCATTTT
TRBD2	TRBV30	.	TRBJ2-1	13	CALDSGRADEQFF	TGTGCCCTTGACAGCGGGAGGGCCGATGAGCAGTTCTTC
TRBD1	TRBV7-9	.	TRBJ1-2	15	CASSPRRRGLYGYTF	TGTGCCAGCAGCCCCCGACGTAGGGGGCTCTATGGCTACACCTTC
.	TRBV7-9	once	TRBJ2-2	16	CASNTREQGDTGELFF	TGTGCCAGCAACACTAGGGAGCAGGGAGACACCGGGGAGCTGTTTTTT
.	TRBV7-9	once	TRBJ2-1	11	CASTPLGEQFF	TGTGCCAGCACCCCACTCGGTGAGCAGTTCTTC
TRBD2	TRBV14	once	TRBJ2-1	17	CASSQDSAGVGDNEQFF	TGTGCCAGCAGCCAAGACAGTGCGGGAGTTGGCGACAATGAGCAGTTCTTC
.	TRBV6-5	.	TRBJ1-5	13	CASRYRENQPQHF	TGTGCCAGCAGATACAGGGAGAATCAGCCCCAGCATTTT
TRBD2	TRBV7-3	.	TRBJ2-3	15	CASSPTGTSADTQYF	TGTGCCAGCAGCCCCACCGGGACTAGCGCAGATACGCAGTATTTT
.	TRBV7-9	.	TRBJ1-1	13	CASTSTGPTEAFF	TGTGCCAGCACCTCGACGGGGCCCACTGAAGCTTTCTTT
.	TRBV5-6	once	TRBJ1-6	16	CASSLFSGKLNSPLHF	TGTGCCAGCAGCTTGTTTTCAGGGAAGCTTAATTCACCCCTCCACTTT
.	TRBV28	.	TRBJ1-2	17	CASSLRGGQPTNYGYTF	TGTGCCAGCAGTCTAAGAGGCGGACAGCCAACTAACTATGGCTACACCTTC
.	TRBV7-3	.	TRBJ2-1	14	CASSLTGGSNEQFF	TGTGCCAGCAGCTTAACGGGAGGATCCAATGAGCAGTTCTTC
TRBD1	TRBV28	.	TRBJ2-1	14	CASNPGQTYTEQFF	TGTGCCAGCAATCCGGGACAGACCTACACTGAGCAGTTCTTC
.	TRBV25-1	.	TRBJ2-5	15	CASSEYLGAGETQYF	TGTGCCAGCAGTGAATATCTGGGAGCCGGTGAGACCCAGTACTTC
.	TRBV18	.	TRBJ1-4	16	CASSPSFTQSVEKLFF	TGTGCCAGCTCACCAAGTTTTACACAATCGGTTGAAAAACTGTTTTTT
TRBD2	TRBV28	.	TRBJ2-2	14	CASSSAGGDGELFF	TGTGCCAGCAGTTCAGCGGGAGGTGACGGGGAGCTGTTTTTT
.	TRBV10-3	.	TRBJ1-5	13	CAISQGVNQPQHF	TGTGCCATCAGCCAGGGAGTCAATCAGCCCCAGCATTTT
TRBD2	TRBV11-2	.	TRBJ2-7	15	CASSPGLAETYEQYF	TGTGCCAGCAGCCCGGGACTAGCGGAGACCTACGAGCAGTACTTC
TRBD1	TRBV7-2	.	TRBJ2-1	14	CASSLGQGQGEQFF	TGTGCCAGCAGCCTCGGACAGGGTCAAGGTGAGCAGTTCTTC
TRBD2	TRBV9	.	TRBJ2-1	15	CASSAGGSSYNEQFF	TGTGCCAGCAGCGCGGGGGGGAGCTCCTACAATGAGCAGTTCTTC
.	TRBV5-6	.	TRBJ1-1	14	CASSLSRVNTEAFF	TGTGCCAGCAGCTTGTCTAGGGTGAACACTGAAGCTTTCTTT
TRBD2	TRBV10-3	.	TRBJ2-5	17	CAISGPPGLAGGETQYF	TGTGCCATCAGTGGGCCTCCGGGACTAGCGGGAGGAGAGACCCAGTACTTC
.	TRBV30	once	TRBJ2-3	12	CAWSVQLDTQYF	TGTGCCTGGAGTGTACAGTTAGATACGCAGTATTTT
.	TRBV4-1	once	TRBJ2-7	11	CASSHSYEQYF	TGCGCCAGCAGCCATTCCTACGAGCAGTACTTC
TRBD1	TRBV5-1	.	TRBJ1-5	14	CASSLEGQDQPQHF	TGCGCCAGCAGCTTGGAGGGACAGGATCAGCCCCAGCATTTT
.	TRBV28	.	TRBJ1-1	18	CASSLRMSWTRRGTEAFF	TGTGCCAGCAGTTTAAGGATGTCCTGGACCCGGCGAGGTACTGAAGCTTTCTTT
.	TRBV7-9	.	TRBJ2-1	17	CASSLPRQASSYNEQFF	TGTGCCAGCAGCTTACCGCGACAGGCTAGCTCCTACAATGAGCAGTTCTTC
TRBD1	TRBV5-6	.	TRBJ1-1	15	CASSLAGQGASEAFF	TGTGCCAGCAGCTTGGCCGGCCAGGGGGCCTCTGAAGCTTTCTTT
TRBD1	TRBV6-1	.	TRBJ1-1	14	CASRTGTANTEAFF	TGTGCCAGCAGAACCGGGACAGCGAACACTGAAGCTTTCTTT
.	TRBV29-1	.	TRBJ2-7	13	CSVEGSATYEQYF	TGCAGCGTTGAAGGTTCGGCTACCTACGAGCAGTACTTC
.	TRBV2	.	TRBJ1-4	15	CASSFNGQSNEKLFF	TGTGCCAGCAGCTTCAACGGACAGTCTAATGAAAAACTGTTTTTT
.	TRBV6-1	.	TRBJ1-5	15	CASSAPTPTHQPQHF	TGTGCCAGCAGCGCTCCCACTCCTACCCATCAGCCCCAGCATTTT
.	TRBV9	once	TRBJ1-2	16	CASSDGTGRRNYGYTF	TGTGCCAGCAGCGATGGGACTGGAAGAAGAAACTATGGCTACACCTTC
.	TRBV28	.	TRBJ1-5	16	CASSLYAWAANQPQHF	TGTGCCAGCAGTTTGTACGCCTGGGCCGCCAATCAGCCCCAGCATTTT
.	TRBV7-9	.	TRBJ2-7	12	CASSASGYEQYF	TGTGCCAGCAGCGCCTCAGGGTACGAGCAGTACTTC
TRBD2	TRBV30	.	TRBJ2-2	15	CAWRDGRTNTGELFF	TGTGCCTGGAGAGACGGGAGGACGAACACCGGGGAGCTGTTTTTT
.	TRBV7-9	once	TRBJ1-6	17	CASSLMGQGPYNSPLHF	TGTGCCAGCAGCTTAATGGGGCAGGGACCCTATAATTCACCCCTCCACTTT
.	TRBV28	.	TRBJ1-6	15	CASSRPGLDSSPLHF	TGTGCCAGCAGTCGACCGGGACTTGATTCTTCACCCCTCCACTTT